This T cell receptor (beta chain) came from a study of T-cell memory formation after mild COVID-19. Study-wide points: Contracting clones, day 15 to 85, had balanced CD4/CD8, and later expanders favored CD4+. Pre-infection memory already had some responding clones, implying cross-reactive memory joined.

With regard to this clonotype: No antigen is known for it.

Researchers used 5'RACE with constant-segment primers to make TCR alpha and TCR beta cDNA libraries that carry sample barcodes and UMIs. MiXCR, applied by TCRdb to the 5' RACE reads, yields one record per CDR3 protein. The top ten hold 20% to 25% of the sample, which has approximately 300,000 distinct CDR3 sequences, under 8.5% seen once. Looked up from germline, CDR1 is MNHEY and CDR2 is SVGEGT. The V end lost 4 bases, the J end lost 7 bases, and 17 bases lay between the germline ends. This CDR3 is 15 amino acids long. The J gene is TRBJ2-1, the V gene TRBV6-2 or TRBV6-3, with D perhaps being TRBD1 or TRBD2 (6 bases each). Input material: PBMCs or a T cell subset sorted from them (not recorded which). This receptor was taken from a man aged 18 to 30 who had mild COVID-19 (a few samples of this study predate the infection). Cell type and time point are not known. CDR3 nucleotides: TGTGCCAGCAGTTCCACTCAGGGGAGGAGAAATGAGCAGTTCTTC. This encodes CASSSTQGRRNEQFF.